This T cell receptor beta chain was identified during a study of cytomegalovirus exposure and HLA in healthy donors. Study conclusions and caveats: The records held CMV serostatus as the only immune exposure information.

CDR1 and CDR2 (germline): SEHNR, FQNEAQ (reference sequence). The CDR3 has 17 amino acids. Points on this clone: Its target is unknown. An end of the junction does not agree with germline; a read error may underlie this.

The study ran its PCR with 60 Vbeta and 13 Jbeta primers. Profiled with immunoSEQ multiplex PCR; TCRdb holds only in-frame clones, not every one. In the table there are more than 140,000 clones, roughly 87% of which are singletons. The sample consisted of PBMCs. The V call is TRBV7-9, the J call TRBJ1-5; TRBD1 matches at 8 bases. This sequence was found in a man aged 30-40 years in good health and CMV-seropositive. Here the CDR3 DNA reads TGTTCCAGCAGCATTAGTCAGGGGGCGATTAGCAATCAGCCCCAGCATTTT. This gives the protein CSSSISQGAISNQPQHF. Combining the CDR3 with reference TRBV7-9 and TRBJ1-5 gives the whole variable domain DTGVSQNPRHKITKRGQNVTFRCDPISEHNRLYWYRQTLGQGPEFLTYFQNEAQLEKSRLLSDRFSAERPKGSFSTLEIQRTEQGDSAMYLCSSSISQGAISNQPQHFGDGTRLSIL.